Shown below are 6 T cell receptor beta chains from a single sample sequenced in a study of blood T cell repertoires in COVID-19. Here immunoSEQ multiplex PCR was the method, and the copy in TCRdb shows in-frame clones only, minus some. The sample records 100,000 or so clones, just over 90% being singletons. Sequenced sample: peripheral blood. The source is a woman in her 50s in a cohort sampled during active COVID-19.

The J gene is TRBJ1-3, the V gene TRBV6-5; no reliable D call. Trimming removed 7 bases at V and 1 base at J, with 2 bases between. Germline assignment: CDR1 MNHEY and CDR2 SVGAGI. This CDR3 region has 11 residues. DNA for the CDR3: TGTGCCAGCACTTCTGGAAACACCATATATTTT. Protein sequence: CASTSGNTIYF.

The DNA of the CDR3 is TGTGCCAGCAGCTCCCCTCCGGGAGCGGTTCCCGGGGAGCTGTTTTTT. This gives the protein CASSSPPGAVPGELFF. The chain has TRBV5-4 and TRBJ2-2; a weak D match, TRBD2 (6 bases). V was clipped by 3 bases and J by 6 bases, with 18 bases between them. CDR3 length equals 16 residues. CDR1 SGHNT and CDR2 YYREEE come from the germline V gene (reference sequence). The entire variable domain, with the rest obtained from reference TRBV5-4 and TRBJ2-2, is as follows: ETGVTQSPTHLIKTRGQQVTLRCSSQSGHNTVSWYQQALGQGPQFIFQYYREEENGRGNFPPRFSGLQFPNYSSELNVNALELDDSALYLCASSSPPGAVPGELFFGEGSRLTVL.

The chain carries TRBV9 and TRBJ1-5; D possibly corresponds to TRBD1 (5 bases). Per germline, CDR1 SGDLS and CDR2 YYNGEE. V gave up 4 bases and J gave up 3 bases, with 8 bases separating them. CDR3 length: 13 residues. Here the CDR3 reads CASSKDNNQPQHF. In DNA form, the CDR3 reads TGTGCCAGCAGCAAGGACAACAATCAGCCCCAGCATTTT.

Here the CDR3 reads CASTKMGQGQETQYF. The CDR3 region has the DNA TGTGCCAGCACCAAGATGGGACAGGGGCAAGAGACCCAGTACTTC. The rearrangement links TRBV2 to TRBJ2-5, with 10 bases aligning to TRBD1. V gave up 7 bases and J gave up 2 bases; unmatched junction bases: 7. The CDR3 sequence is 15 residues long. Germline V gene data show CDR1 as SNHLY and CDR2 as FYNNEI.

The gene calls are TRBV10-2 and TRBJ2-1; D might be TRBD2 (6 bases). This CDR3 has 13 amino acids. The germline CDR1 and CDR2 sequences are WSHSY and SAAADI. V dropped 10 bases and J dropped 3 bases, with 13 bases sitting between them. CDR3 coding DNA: TGCGCCACCGGACGCGGGAACTACAATGAGCAGTTCTTC. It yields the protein CATGRGNYNEQFF.

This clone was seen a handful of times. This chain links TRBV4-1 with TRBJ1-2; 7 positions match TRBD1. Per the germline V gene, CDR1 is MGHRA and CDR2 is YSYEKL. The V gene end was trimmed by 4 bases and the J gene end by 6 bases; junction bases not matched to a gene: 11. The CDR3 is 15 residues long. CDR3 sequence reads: CASSRLGQLEDGYTF. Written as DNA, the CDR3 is TGCGCCAGCAGCCGATTGGGACAGTTGGAGGATGGCTACACCTTC.